Following are 23 T cell receptor beta chains from one sample sequenced in a study of breast tumors, draining lymph nodes, adjacent tissues. MiXCR was run by TCRdb on the multiplex PCR reads, yielding one entry per CDR3 protein. This table holds over 150,000 distinct CDR3 sequences, over 25% found once. Samples came from axillary lymph nodes draining the breast cancer. Sequencing used axillary lymph node tissue. The receptors were gathered from a female donor with breast cancer. Some clones in this sample may be carry-over from other donors' samples.

With respect to this clonotype: At one of its ends the junction is not consistent with the germline gene, which may arise from a read error. CDR3 residues: CASSGGQPGQGAASSPLHF. CDR3 nucleotide sequence: TGTGCCAGCAGTGGTGGACAGCCGGGACAGGGGGCTGCGAGTTCACCTCTCCACTTT. The chain carries TRBV2 and TRBJ1-6, with 12 bases identical to TRBD1. The CDR3 is 19 residues long. CDR1 is SNHLY and CDR2 is FYNNEI in the germline V gene.

This clonotype occurred many times. The V and J genes are TRBV10-2 and TRBJ1-5; 7 nucleotides agree with TRBD1. CDR1 is WSHSY, CDR2 SAAADI, per germline. The V gene end was trimmed by 8 bases and the J gene end by 7 bases; junction bases not matched to a gene: 11. The CDR3 extends over 14 amino acids. This CDR3 reads CASGRQGGGQPQHF. In DNA, the CDR3 is TGCGCCAGCGGTCGACAGGGTGGTGGACAGCCCCAGCATTTT.

The V call is TRBV24-1, the J call TRBJ1-5, with D maybe TRBD1 (5 bases). V lost 2 bases and J lost 6, with 7 bases in between. Germline V lookup: CDR1 KGHDR, CDR2 SFDVKD. CDR3 length: 13 amino acids. CDR3 sequence reads: CATSDWRGQPQHF. The CDR3 nucleotides are TGTGCCACCAGTGATTGGAGGGGTCAGCCCCAGCATTTT.

On this clonotype: Possible read error: a much larger clone is one base away. The V gene is TRBV3-1, the J gene TRBJ1-3; weak D call: TRBD1 (5 bases). The CDR3 is 13 amino acids. CDR1 and CDR2 (germline): LGHDT, YNNKEL (reference sequence). The chain's CDR3 is CTSSQDWGNTIYF. DNA for the CDR3: TGTACCAGCAGCCAAGATTGGGGGAACACCATATATTTT.

Of note for this clonotype: A single base separates this from a much larger clone, so it may be a read error. The CDR3 loop reads CASSLVGDQETQHF. In DNA form, the CDR3 reads TGTGCCAGCAGCTTGGTAGGAGACCAAGAGACCCAGCACTTC. This chain connects TRBV5-4 to TRBJ2-5; unclear D gene. CDR1 SGHNT and CDR2 YYREEE come from the germline V gene (reference sequence). The CDR3 runs 14 residues.

The chain combines TRBV19 with TRBJ1-6; no firm D call. Germline assignment: CDR1 LNHDA and CDR2 SQIVND (reference sequence). This CDR3 contains 16 residues. Trimming pared 0 bases from V and 9 bases from J, leaving 15 bases between. CDR3 in amino acids: CASSIDLGPSRSPLHF. The DNA of the CDR3 is TGTGCCAGTAGTATAGATTTAGGGCCAAGCCGTTCACCCCTCCACTTT.

This clonotype was counted at least ten times. The rearrangement uses TRBV7-9 and TRBJ2-1; 14 nucleotides match TRBD2. The J segment lost 7 bases and the V segment lost 3 bases, leaving 2 bases of the junction unmatched. Germline loops: CDR1 SEHNR, CDR2 FQNEAQ (reference sequence). The CDR3 contains 15 residues. The CDR3 loop is CASSLGLAGENEQFF. CDR3 DNA sequence: TGTGCCAGCAGCTTGGGACTAGCGGGAGAAAATGAGCAGTTCTTC.

This clonotype occurred many times. The genes are TRBV5-1 and TRBJ2-3, with unresolved D. This CDR3 is 13 amino acids long. CDR1 and CDR2 (germline): SGHRS, YFSETQ. Between the trimmed V and J ends, which lost 3 bases and 2 bases, there was a span of 7 bases. The CDR3 DNA reads TGCGCCAGCAGCTATGGAAACACAGATACGCAGTATTTT. Amino acid sequence: CASSYGNTDTQYF.

Regarding this clonotype: Possible read error: a much larger clone is one base away. This is likely a read error, given that the CDR3 carries no conserved phenylalanine or tryptophan at its end. This sequence joins TRBV5-4 and TRBJ1-3; D not certain. CDR1 is SGHNT and CDR2 is YYREEE in the germline V gene (reference sequence). Trimming removed 3 bases from V and 7 bases from J, with 14 bases in between. This CDR3 is 14 amino acids long. The CDR3 DNA follows: TGTGCCAGCAGCTCGGGCACCCCTTCCAACACCATATATCTT. Protein product: CASSSGTPSNTIYL.

There are many counts of this clonotype. The chain recombines TRBV9 with TRBJ2-3, with 7 bases fitting TRBD2. Germline V gene sequence: CDR1 SGDLS, CDR2 YYNGEE. The CDR3 is 15 residues long. J lost 0 bases, V lost 2 bases, and 3 bases had no gene match. The CDR3 here is CASSVLAASTDTQYF. The DNA of the CDR3 is TGTGCCAGCAGCGTGCTAGCGGCAAGCACAGATACGCAGTATTTT.

This clonotype was seen many times. The chain combines TRBV6-5 with TRBJ2-3; 14 nucleotides match TRBD2. The CDR3 is made up of 16 amino acids. CDR1 and CDR2 from the germline V gene are MNHEY and SVGAGI. The junction had 8 bases not matched to a gene; V was cut back by 6 bases and J by 6 bases. The CDR3: CASSRLAGGPKDTQYF. CDR3 coding DNA: TGTGCCAGCAGCCGACTAGCGGGGGGGCCTAAGGATACGCAGTATTTT.

This clonotype was picked up one time. The chain combines TRBV6-4 with TRBJ2-3, with 9 nucleotides matching TRBD1. V lost 11 bases and J lost 11; bases outside the gene matches: 8. The CDR3 runs to 11 residues. Germline CDR1 is MRHNA and CDR2 is SNTAGT. CDR3 nucleotide sequence: TGTGCCGAAGATTCGGACAGGGGGCAGTATTTT. As protein: CAEDSDRGQYF.

This clonotype was observed at least ten times. The rearrangement uses TRBV9 and TRBJ1-6, with D perhaps TRBD1 (5 bases). The CDR3 extends over 13 amino acids. Trimming shortened V by 4 bases and J by 7 bases, and 9 bases separated the two germline ends. Germline V gives CDR1 SGDLS, CDR2 YYNGEE. The CDR3 spells CASSSSGNSPLHF. CDR3 nucleotides: TGTGCCAGCAGCTCTTCAGGGAATTCACCCCTCCACTTT.

The rearrangement links TRBV10-2 to TRBJ1-2; D is undetermined. Germline V CDR1 and CDR2: WSHSY, SAAADI. The CDR3 sequence is 12 residues long. The V and J ends lost 2 bases and 8 bases respectively, with 9 bases between them. The CDR3 region has the DNA TGCGCCAGCAGTGAGGACGGAGCGGGCTACACCTTC. Protein sequence: CASSEDGAGYTF.

There are many counts of this clonotype. The V gene is TRBV20-1, the J gene TRBJ2-7; 13 bases fit TRBD2. The trim removed 8 bases at V and 3 bases at J, leaving 10 bases unmatched. The CDR3 covers 15 residues. Germline V gene sequence: CDR1 DFQATT, CDR2 SNEGSKA (reference sequence). CDR3 in DNA: TGCAGTACTCCAGCTCGGACTAGCGGGAGCTACGAGCAGTACTTC. This sequence encodes CSTPARTSGSYEQYF.

The table lists this clonotype with many counts. V gene TRBV20-1 combines with J gene TRBJ2-5, with D possibly being TRBD1 (6 bases). The CDR3 runs 11 residues. Looked up from germline, CDR1 is DFQATT and CDR2 is SNEGSKA (reference sequence). CDR3 amino acids: CSTGFQETQYF. The CDR3 DNA is TGCAGCACAGGGTTCCAAGAGACCCAGTACTTC.

This clonotype was detected ten times or more. The chain recombines TRBV20-1 with TRBJ2-2; tentatively, D is TRBD1 (6 bases). CDR1 and CDR2 from the germline V gene are DFQATT and SNEGSKA (reference sequence). CDR3 length: 14 amino acids. V lost 6 bases and J 0 bases, leaving 11 bases between the germline ends. This chain's CDR3 is CSATDRPNTGELFF. The CDR3 bases are TGCAGTGCCACGGACAGACCGAACACCGGGGAGCTGTTTTTT.

The chain has TRBV28 and TRBJ2-3; 10 bases match TRBD2. The CDR3 runs to 16 residues. Germline V gene sequence: CDR1 MDHEN, CDR2 SYDVKM. V was pared by 8 bases and J by 3 bases, with 11 bases of the junction left unmatched. The chain's CDR3 is CASGGSSGSRTDTQYF. CDR3 DNA: TGTGCCAGCGGAGGGTCTAGCGGGAGTAGGACAGATACGCAGTATTTT. The full variable domain, in which reference TRBV28 and TRBJ2-3 provide the parts outside the CDR3, is DVKVTQSSRYLVKRTGEKVFLECVQDMDHENMFWYRQDPGLGLRLIYFSYDVKMKEKGDIPEGYSVSREKKERFSLILESASTNQTSMYLCASGGSSGSRTDTQYFGPGTRLTVL.

On this clonotype: A much larger clonotype is one base distant, so this may be a read error. The rearrangement joins TRBV6-2 or TRBV6-3 to TRBJ2-7; the match to TRBD2 covers 11 bases. This CDR3 is built from 15 residues. Trimming at V came to 5 bases and at J to 7 bases, leaving 10 bases not matched to a gene. Germline V lookup: CDR1 MNHEY, CDR2 SVGEGT. The DNA of the CDR3 is TGTGCCAGCAGTCCTATACTAGCGGGAGTAAGGGAGCAGTACTTC. It specifies CASSPILAGVREQYF.

This clonotype has a count of ten or more. This sequence joins TRBV2 and TRBJ2-5; 14 bases map to TRBD2. J lost 4 bases, V lost 7 bases, and 5 bases had no gene match. The CDR3 is made up of 15 amino acids. Germline V gene data show CDR1 as SNHLY and CDR2 as FYNNEI. The CDR3 DNA is TGTGCCAGCAAGACTAGCGGGGGGGCCGTAGAGACCCAGTACTTC. Amino acid sequence: CASKTSGGAVETQYF.

On this clonotype itself: A much larger clone differs by one base, so this may be a read error. CDR3 DNA sequence: TGTGCCAGCACCAACGGGGACGCAGCCTACAATGAGCAGCTCTTC. Its protein product is CASTNGDAAYNEQLF. The chain recombines TRBV6-5 with TRBJ2-1; the D call may be TRBD1 or TRBD2 (5 bases each). The CDR3 extends over 15 amino acids. Germline loops: CDR1 MNHEY, CDR2 SVGAGI.

This chain links TRBV20-1 with TRBJ2-1; 9 positions match TRBD2. Germline trimming cut 1 base from V and 2 bases from J; bases unmatched to any gene: 6. The germline CDR1 and CDR2 sequences are DFQATT and SNEGSKA (reference sequence). This CDR3 is built from 16 residues. The CDR3 DNA reads as TGCAGTGCTAGAGCTAGGGGCGGGAGGGCCTACAATGAGCAGTTCTTC. It encodes CSARARGGRAYNEQFF.

To note about this clonotype: A read error may be the cause here, since a much bigger clone is one base away. The gene calls are TRBV20-1 and TRBJ2-1, with D possibly TRBD1 on 6 matching bases. This CDR3 is built from 13 residues. Between the trimmed V and J ends, which lost 3 bases and 12 bases, there was a span of 18 bases. Germline V gives CDR1 DFQATT, CDR2 SNEGSKA (reference sequence). CDR3 nucleotide sequence: TGCAGTGCTAGTTCCAGCGAGGGACATGGGCAGTTCTTC. Residues: CSASSSEGHGQFF.